This TCR beta chain was sequenced for a study of T cell repertoires in cytomegalovirus infection. General study results and limits: The ex vivo response was dominated by HLA-C-restricted CMV-specific TCR beta clonotypes.

TCRdb re-called the reads with MiXCR, one entry per CDR3 protein. The sample shows approximately 180,000 distinct CDR3 sequences, about a tenth of them seen only once. This clonotype was detected ten times or more. Its antigen is unidentified. The material sequenced was PBMCs. This receptor was identified in a human donor in good health (CMV status not recorded). Some clones in this sample may be carry-over from other donors' samples.

The CDR3 region has the DNA TGTGCCAGCAGCTTAGCGTCATGGGGCACGAACACCGGGGAGCTGTTTTTT. Residues: CASSLASWGTNTGELFF. V usage is TRBV7-8 and J usage is TRBJ2-2, with TRBD1 as a possible D gene (5 bases). CDR1 is SGHVS and CDR2 is FQNEAQ in the germline V gene. The CDR3 is made up of 17 amino acids. The germline V and J ends were trimmed by 0 bases and 0 bases, with 11 bases remaining between them.